This TCR beta chain was found in a study of blood T cell repertoires in COVID-19. Study summary: Samples taken during acute and convalescent COVID-19 were collected in the United States, Italy and Spain.

CDR1 and CDR2 from the germline V gene are SGHDT and YYEEEE. The J segment lost 7 bases and the V segment lost 0 bases, leaving 6 bases of the junction unmatched. The CDR3 has 15 residues. Authors' methods: Nucleated cell counts were estimated from reference gene primer amplification. Sequencing used immunoSEQ multiplex PCR; TCRdb keeps in-frame clones, though not all of them. V and J calls and clone size are as listed in that table; D and trimming were resolved from the DNA. The table shows about 16,000 clones, with roughly 90% occurring only once. This sequence originates from a human donor in a cohort sampled during active COVID-19. The sequenced sample was peripheral blood. The chain joins TRBV5-6 to TRBJ2-3; 9 bases are shared with TRBD1. The CDR3 nucleotides read TGTGCCAGCAGCTTGGGGACAGGGGAAGGTAATACGCAGTATTTT. It encodes CASSLGTGEGNTQYF.